Listed here are 2 T cell receptor beta chains from one sample, sequenced in a study of human T cells and chemical hapten exposure. Time point in this sample: pre-sensitization, week 0. The sample's treatment: therapeutic diphenylcyclopropenone sensitization with weekly scalp DPC. TCRdb recomputed calls from the RACE reads with MiXCR, one row per CDR3 protein. The data show over 300,000 distinct CDR3 sequences, 5.1% seen once. The sample here was whole blood, taken in connection with sensitization to the hapten diphenylcyclopropenone (DPC). The receptors were sampled from a woman aged 50 to 60 with alopecia areata. Some clones in this sample may be carry-over from other donors' samples.

This clonotype was found a few times. The chain joins TRBV29-1 to TRBJ2-7; maybe TRBD1 (5 bases). V gave up 4 bases and J gave up 2 bases, with 12 bases separating them. The CDR3 covers 13 residues. CDR1 and CDR2 (germline): SQVTM, ANQGSEA. This CDR3 reads CSVALQGPYEQYF. For the CDR3, the DNA is TGCAGCGTTGCGCTCCAGGGCCCCTACGAGCAGTACTTC.

This clonotype has only a few counts. This chain uses TRBV3-1 with TRBJ1-3; weak D call: TRBD1 (5 bases). V was clipped by 1 base and J by 6 bases, with 13 bases between them. The CDR3 is made up of 15 amino acids. CDR1 and CDR2 (germline): LGHDT, YNNKEL (reference sequence). The CDR3 here is CASSQGFREENTIYF. The CDR3 region has the DNA TGTGCCAGCAGCCAAGGATTCAGGGAGGAAAACACCATATATTTT.